Below, 14 T cell receptor beta chains from the same sample are listed, as sequenced in a study of CD8 T cells in ankylosing spondylitis. One entry per CDR3 protein, called by TCRdb with MiXCR from the 5' RACE reads. The sample carries about 42,000 distinct CDR3 sequences, approximately 3.6% recorded once. The specimen sequenced was blood, either unsorted or a sorted T cell fraction (not recorded which). These receptors were taken from a female donor with ankylosing spondylitis or in good health (not recorded which).

This clonotype came up many times. V gene TRBV27 combines with J gene TRBJ1-5; TRBD1 agrees at 9 bases. V was clipped by 5 bases and J by 3 bases; unmatched bases: 14. The CDR3 spans 18 residues. The germline gives CDR1 MNHEY, CDR2 SMNVEV (reference sequence). The CDR3 loop reads CASSPGQGVTFSNQPQHF. CDR3 nucleotides: TGTGCCAGCAGTCCGGGACAGGGAGTTACCTTTTCCAATCAGCCCCAGCATTTT.

This clonotype was counted between two and nine times. The CDR3 sequence is CASSSRLTTGELFF. The CDR3 coding sequence is TGTGCCAGCAGCTCCCGACTAACAACCGGGGAGCTGTTTTTT. The chain couples TRBV9 to TRBJ2-2, with D perhaps TRBD2 (5 bases). CDR3 length: 14 residues. Germline values: CDR1 SGDLS, CDR2 YYNGEE. V was pared by 4 bases and J by 5 bases, with 12 bases between. Filled out from reference TRBV9 and TRBJ2-2, the complete variable domain reads DSGVTQTPKHLITATGQRVTLRCSPRSGDLSVYWYQQSLDQGLQFLIQYYNGEERAKGNILERFSAQQFPDLHSELNLSSLELGDSALYFCASSSRLTTGELFFGEGSRLTVL.

This clonotype was seen repeatedly, ten times or more. The gene calls are TRBV9 and TRBJ2-3; 9 bases match TRBD1. Trimming took 1 base from V and 2 from J; bases not matched to a gene: 14. In germline, CDR1 is SGDLS, CDR2 YYNGEE. CDR3 size: 19 residues. The CDR3 here is CASSVTKLAGTGFTDTQYF. The DNA for the CDR3 is TGTGCCAGCAGCGTAACCAAACTCGCCGGGACAGGGTTCACAGATACGCAGTATTTT.

This clonotype was recorded many times. The genes are TRBV9 and TRBJ2-3; 9 positions agree with TRBD2. Germline trimming cut 4 bases from V and 5 bases from J; bases unmatched to any gene: 8. This CDR3 contains 15 residues. From germline, CDR1 is SGDLS and CDR2 YYNGEE. The CDR3 bases are TGTGCCAGCAGCTATCTAGCGGGGTCCATAGATACGCAGTATTTT. This codes for CASSYLAGSIDTQYF.

In this sample, this clonotype turned up many times. The genes are TRBV9 and TRBJ2-3, with D unresolved. Looked up from germline, CDR1 is SGDLS and CDR2 is YYNGEE. V was trimmed by 1 base and J by 1 base, leaving 22 bases between them. This CDR3 is built from 19 residues. The DNA of the CDR3 is TGTGCCAGCAGCGTATCCCTCTCCACGAGGTTCTCAGGCACAGATACGCAGTATTTT. As protein: CASSVSLSTRFSGTDTQYF.

This clonotype has at least ten counts. The chain links TRBV9 to TRBJ2-5, with D perhaps TRBD1 or TRBD2 (6 bases each). Germline CDR1 is SGDLS and CDR2 is YYNGEE. The CDR3 extends over 14 amino acids. The V gene lost 8 bases and the J gene lost 0 bases, with 14 bases spanning the gap. The CDR3 loop is CASAGGGYQETQYF. Here the CDR3 DNA reads TGTGCCAGTGCCGGGGGCGGGTACCAAGAGACCCAGTACTTC.

In its sample, this clonotype was seen many times. The V gene is TRBV9, the J gene TRBJ2-7, with 7 bases aligning to TRBD1. J was trimmed by 3 bases and V by 0 bases; bases with no gene match: 6. The CDR3 sequence is 15 residues long. CDR1 is SGDLS, CDR2 YYNGEE, per germline. The CDR3 loop is CASSVGDGTDYEQYF. The CDR3 DNA is TGTGCCAGCAGCGTAGGAGATGGGACAGACTACGAGCAGTACTTC. Full variable domain (outside the CDR3, taken from reference TRBV9 and TRBJ2-7): DSGVTQTPKHLITATGQRVTLRCSPRSGDLSVYWYQQSLDQGLQFLIQYYNGEERAKGNILERFSAQQFPDLHSELNLSSLELGDSALYFCASSVGDGTDYEQYFGPGTRLTVT.

There are many counts of this clonotype. The chain has TRBV9 and TRBJ1-1, with D uncertain. Germline CDR1 and CDR2: SGDLS and YYNGEE. The CDR3 is made up of 17 amino acids. Between the trimmed V and J ends, which lost 0 bases and 3 bases, there was a span of 18 bases. The CDR3 reads CASSVGASDLRDTEAFF. The CDR3 DNA reads TGTGCCAGCAGCGTAGGGGCTTCAGATCTCCGGGACACTGAAGCTTTCTTT.

This clonotype was seen ten or more times. CDR3 in amino acids: CASSVEEGLGAFF. In DNA form, the CDR3 reads TGTGCCAGCAGCGTAGAGGAGGGGCTGGGAGCTTTCTTT. The chain joins TRBV9 to TRBJ1-1; a weak D match, TRBD1 (5 bases). V was pared by 0 bases and J by 10 bases, with 13 bases between. CDR3 length equals 13 residues. Looked up from germline, CDR1 is SGDLS and CDR2 is YYNGEE.

This clonotype has at least ten counts. The J gene is TRBJ2-3, the V gene TRBV9; 7 bases are shared with TRBD2. V lost 2 bases, J lost 0 bases, and 9 bases stayed unmatched. Germline V gene data show CDR1 as SGDLS and CDR2 as YYNGEE. This CDR3 spans 17 amino acids. The CDR3 bases are TGTGCCAGCAGCGTTAGCGGGTCCCCCGCTAGCACAGATACGCAGTATTTT. Translation: CASSVSGSPASTDTQYF.

This clonotype was observed at least ten times. The chain recombines TRBV9 with TRBJ2-3; maybe TRBD2 (7 bases). Between the trimmed V and J ends, which lost 0 bases and 6 bases, there was a span of 11 bases. This CDR3 has 14 amino acids. In germline, CDR1 is SGDLS, CDR2 YYNGEE. This chain's CDR3 is CASSVGGGADTQYF. CDR3 bases: TGTGCCAGCAGCGTAGGAGGGGGGGCTGATACGCAGTATTTT.

This clonotype was seen a handful of times. The CDR3 DNA follows: TGTGCCAGCAGCGTAGCTACTAGCGGGGGGGCCGGGACAGATACGCAGTATTTT. Amino acids: CASSVATSGGAGTDTQYF. This chain joins TRBV9 and TRBJ2-3; 13 nucleotides match TRBD2. Germline V lookup: CDR1 SGDLS, CDR2 YYNGEE. J was trimmed by 3 bases and V by 0 bases; bases with no gene match: 7. The CDR3 length is 18 residues. Supplemented by reference TRBV9 and TRBJ2-3, the full variable domain reads DSGVTQTPKHLITATGQRVTLRCSPRSGDLSVYWYQQSLDQGLQFLIQYYNGEERAKGNILERFSAQQFPDLHSELNLSSLELGDSALYFCASSVATSGGAGTDTQYFGPGTRLTVL.

The sample holds many counts of this clonotype. This chain links TRBV9 with TRBJ1-3; tentative D call: TRBD1 (6 bases). The V gene's germline CDR1 is SGDLS and CDR2 YYNGEE. The CDR3 is 15 residues long. V shed 2 bases and J shed 0 bases, with 9 bases lying between them. The CDR3 sequence: CASSVGTSSGNTIYF. CDR3 sequence (DNA): TGTGCCAGCAGCGTGGGGACAAGCTCTGGAAACACCATATATTTT.

By its share, this clonotype is medium-sized. The chain is built from TRBV9 and TRBJ1-3; 7 nucleotides match TRBD1. Germline values: CDR1 SGDLS, CDR2 YYNGEE. Trimming removed 3 bases from V and 3 bases from J; junction bases left unmatched: 6. This CDR3 spans 15 amino acids. The CDR3 region has the DNA TGTGCCAGCAGCGCCGGGACAGTCGGTGGAAACACCATATATTTT. This translates into CASSAGTVGGNTIYF.